Detailed here is one T cell receptor (beta chain). What it binds is not known. Sequenced by immunoSEQ multiplex PCR; TCRdb stores in-frame clones only, minus some. Of about 400,000 clones detected, 92% appear once; the ten largest clones hold under 2%. The sample originates from a study of Ad26.COV2.S vaccination and SARS-CoV-2 variants. Across the study: Participants got Ad26.COV2.S intramuscularly, once or twice 56 days apart. Overall study findings and caveats: Compared with placebo recipients, vaccine recipients had higher spike-specific TCR breadth.

The treatment denotes: about 20 received Ad26.COV2.S at low or high dose, single or two shots; about 5 received placebo; per-sample allocation not given. All samples were drawn on day 63, counting from the first vaccine or placebo injection. Spike of the Wuhan-strain SARS-CoV-2 was expressed by an Ad26 vector, which formed the vaccine. Per germline, CDR1 MNHEY and CDR2 SVGAGI. CDR3 size: 13 residues. Trimming stripped 8 bases from V and 5 bases from J, with 16 bases between. The sequence was collected from a person aged 18-65 years who received the Ad26.COV2.S COVID-19 vaccine or a placebo. This chain joins TRBV6-5 and TRBJ2-7, with no clear D. The sequencing here drew on peripheral blood, taken in a trial of Ad26.COV2.S vaccine versus placebo. CDR3 residues: CASRESGVHEQYF. Written as DNA, the CDR3 is TGTGCCAGCCGAGAAAGTGGGGTCCACGAGCAGTACTTC.